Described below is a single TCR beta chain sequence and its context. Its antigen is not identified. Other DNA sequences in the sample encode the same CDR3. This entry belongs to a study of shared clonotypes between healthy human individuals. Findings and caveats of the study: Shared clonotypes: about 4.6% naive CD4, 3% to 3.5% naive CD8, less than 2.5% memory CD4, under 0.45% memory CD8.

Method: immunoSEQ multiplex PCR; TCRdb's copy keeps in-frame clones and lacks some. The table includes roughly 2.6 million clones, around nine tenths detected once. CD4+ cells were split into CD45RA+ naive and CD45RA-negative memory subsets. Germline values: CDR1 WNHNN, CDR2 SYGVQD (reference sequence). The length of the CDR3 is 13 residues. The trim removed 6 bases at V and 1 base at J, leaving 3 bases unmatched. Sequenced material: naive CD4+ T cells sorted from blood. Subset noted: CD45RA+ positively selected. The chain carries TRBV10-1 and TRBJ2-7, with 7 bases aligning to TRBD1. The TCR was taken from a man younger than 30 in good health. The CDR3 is CASSSGQSYEQYF. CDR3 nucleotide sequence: TGCGCCAGCAGCTCGGGACAGTCCTACGAGCAGTACTTC.